This passage covers 8 T cell receptor beta chains from one sample sequenced in a study of blood T cell repertoires in COVID-19. Generated by immunoSEQ multiplex PCR, the TCRdb table keeps only in-frame clones and is missing some. In the table there are over 40,000 clones, more than 85% of which are singletons. Material for sequencing was peripheral blood. The receptor set was obtained from a woman of 80 years or more with acute or convalescent COVID-19.

The V and J genes are TRBV11-3 and TRBJ1-1; tentative D call: TRBD1 (5 bases). CDR1 and CDR2 from the germline V gene are SGHNT and YENEEA. Between the trimmed V and J ends, which lost 6 bases and 1 base, there was a span of 18 bases. The CDR3 has 16 residues. The CDR3 loop reads CASRKDGAGRNTEAFF. In nucleotides, the CDR3 is TGTGCCAGCAGAAAAGATGGGGCAGGGCGGAACACTGAAGCTTTCTTT.

V usage is TRBV5-1 and J usage is TRBJ2-7; 10 bases are a match to TRBD1. Trimming took 0 bases from V and 5 from J; bases not matched to a gene: 2. Germline V gene lookup returns CDR1 SGHRS and CDR2 YFSETQ. The CDR3 sequence is 14 residues long. CDR3 protein: CASSLGDRGDEQYF. The CDR3 bases are TGCGCCAGCAGCTTGGGGGACAGGGGCGACGAGCAGTACTTC.

In this sample, this clone turned up once. The V gene is TRBV6-2 or TRBV6-3, the J gene TRBJ2-7, with 12 bases fitting TRBD2. With 5 bases clipped from V and 0 bases from J, the junction kept 5 bases outside the gene matches. This CDR3 region has 16 residues. Germline loops: CDR1 MNHEY, CDR2 SVGEGT. CDR3 nucleotide sequence: TGTGCCAGCAGTCGCCGACTAGCGGGGGCCTCCTACGAGCAGTACTTC. It translates to CASSRRLAGASYEQYF.

The chain links TRBV2 to TRBJ1-6, with a tentative D call TRBD1 (6 bases). Germline V gene sequence: CDR1 SNHLY, CDR2 FYNNEI. The CDR3 is 16 residues long. V dropped 5 bases and J dropped 9 bases, with 20 bases sitting between them. CDR3 DNA sequence: TGTGCCAGCAGTACACAGGGTTCGTATGCCGCTTCACCCCTCCACTTT. Its translation: CASSTQGSYAASPLHF.

The J gene is TRBJ1-2, the V gene TRBV13, with 8 bases fitting TRBD1. This CDR3 spans 15 amino acids. V lost 5 bases and J lost 4; bases outside the gene matches: 9. Germline assignment: CDR1 PRHDT and CDR2 FYEKMQ (reference sequence). CDR3: CASSQDRAGAYGYTF. CDR3 nucleotide sequence: TGTGCCAGCAGCCAGGACAGGGCCGGAGCCTATGGCTACACCTTC.

The chain carries TRBV2 and TRBJ1-6; 7 bases align to TRBD1. Germline V gene sequence: CDR1 SNHLY, CDR2 FYNNEI. The length of the CDR3 is 15 residues. Trimming took 7 bases from V and 3 from J; bases not matched to a gene: 6. CDR3: CASTRDSFYNSPLHF. The CDR3 coding sequence is TGTGCCAGCACGCGGGACAGCTTCTATAATTCACCCCTCCACTTT.

The V and J genes are TRBV30 and TRBJ1-6; 8 bases line up with TRBD1. The CDR3 loop spans 16 amino acids. Germline loops: CDR1 GTSNPN, CDR2 SVGIG (reference sequence). V gave up 4 bases and J gave up 9 bases; unmatched junction bases: 14. In DNA form, the CDR3 reads TGTGCCTGGACTCTCTTCGACAGGGGATCGGGTTCACCCCTCCACTTT. It is translated as CAWTLFDRGSGSPLHF.

The chain combines TRBV6-5 with TRBJ2-3; tentatively, D is TRBD2 (6 bases). This CDR3 comprises 15 residues. Germline CDR1 is MNHEY and CDR2 is SVGAGI. V was shortened by 10 bases and J by 6 bases, with 23 bases between the two germline ends. CDR3 sequence (DNA): TGTGCCACCTACCCCCAAGCGGGTGCGTCCGATACGCAGTATTTT. Translating it yields CATYPQAGASDTQYF.